This TCR beta chain was sequenced in a study of blood T cell repertoires in COVID-19. Study background: From T cells, B-cell-depleted T cells, or PBMCs came the material, which was cDNA or gDNA.

Symptom resolution, clearance, or two negative PCRs marked donors in Cohort 3 as recovered. This table comes from immunoSEQ multiplex PCR, and its TCRdb copy is limited to in-frame clones, with some not included. Here the sample spans around 360,000 clones, about 88% being singletons. This CDR3 region has 14 residues. Germline V gives CDR1 SGHNT, CDR2 YYREEE (reference sequence). Trimming shortened V by 2 bases and J by 4 bases, and 7 bases separated the two germline ends. The sample comprised PBMCs or T cells enriched from blood (not recorded which). This sequence originates from a woman aged 25 to 39 who had recovered from COVID-19. The chain uses TRBV5-4 and TRBJ2-6, with D unresolved. The DNA for the CDR3 is TGTGCCAGCAGCTTCCAGAACGGGGCCAACGTCCTGACTTTC. Encoded protein: CASSFQNGANVLTF.